This T cell receptor beta chain is drawn from a study of blood T cells in healthy people across ages. Study findings and constraints: The study found more naive CD4+ cells and higher diversity in long-lived than aged donors.

A note on this clonotype: Its antigen is as yet unknown.

A sample-barcoded 5' primer and a J-beta primer mix were used in a second PCR of roughly 7 to 12 cycles. TCRdb itself ran the 5' RACE reads through MiXCR, one entry per CDR3 protein. The sample includes roughly 800,000 distinct CDR3 sequences, roughly 25% of them seen just once. This CDR3 is built from 18 residues. CDR1 is DFQATT and CDR2 is SNEGSKA in the germline V gene (reference sequence). These data were also reused for a study on T cells of mothers and their children.

The TCR was taken from a boy under 18 in good health. The sequenced sample was blood. The chain couples TRBV20-1 to TRBJ2-5; TRBD1 or TRBD2 may be the D gene (5 bases each). The CDR3 region has the DNA TGCAGCGCTGGAGATCAGAGGGGAACCCACCTCCGATCGGAGACCCAGTACTTC. This translates into CSAGDQRGTHLRSETQYF.